A selection of T cell receptor beta chains follows, all from one sample in a study of cytomegalovirus exposure and HLA in healthy donors. The protocol was immunoSEQ multiplex PCR, while the TCRdb copy is restricted to in-frame clones and leaves out a portion. The repertoire holds more than 95,000 clones, 86% seen once, with approximately 4.9% in the top ten. The sequencing sample was made of PBMCs. The receptors come from a man younger than 35 in good health and CMV-seronegative. Each CDR3 is given with its conserved first and last residue. Each record gives: J gene, V gene, clone size, D gene, CDR3 protein, CDR3 DNA. A D gene is named only where the DNA matches it firmly. Size values are once, few and many counts, or a class for expanded clones, and some rows have none.

TRBJ2-5,TRBV5-4,few,TRBD2,CASSRLAGGGETQYF,TGTGCCAGCAGCCGACTAGCGGGGGGGGGAGAGACCCAGTACTTC
TRBJ2-3,TRBV6-5,once,TRBD1,CASSRGDRGPDTQYF,TGTGCCAGCAGTAGGGGGGACAGGGGGCCCGATACGCAGTATTTT
TRBJ1-2,TRBV4-1,.,.,CASSQDPGQSGYGYTF,TGCGCCAGCAGCCAAGATCCCGGACAGAGCGGATATGGCTACACCTTC
TRBJ2-3,TRBV7-8,.,.,CASSTDRRTQYF,TGTGCCAGCAGCACAGACAGGAGGACGCAGTATTTT
TRBJ1-1,TRBV27,.,TRBD1,CASRTGYAEAFF,TGTGCCAGCAGGACAGGGTACGCTGAAGCTTTCTTT
TRBJ2-7,TRBV5-1,.,.,CASSPDTRYEQYF,TGCGCCAGCAGCCCGGACACCCGGTACGAGCAGTACTTC
TRBJ2-1,TRBV2,.,.,CASKGVNEQFF,TGTGCCAGCAAGGGAGTCAATGAGCAGTTCTTC
TRBJ2-1,TRBV30,.,TRBD2,CAWSVFSGDEQFF,TGTGCCTGGAGTGTGTTTAGCGGGGATGAGCAGTTCTTC
TRBJ2-7,TRBV6-1,.,.,CASGSTGSSYEQYF,TGTGCCAGCGGAAGCACAGGGTCGTCCTACGAGCAGTACTTC
TRBJ2-7,TRBV6-5,.,.,CASGLADEQYF,TGTGCCAGCGGGCTAGCCGACGAGCAGTACTTC
TRBJ1-5,TRBV9,once,TRBD1,CASSERTGFNQPQHF,TGTGCCAGCAGCGAACGGACAGGGTTCAATCAGCCCCAGCATTTT
TRBJ2-5,TRBV10-3,.,TRBD1,CATQGQETQYF,TGTGCCACACAGGGGCAAGAGACCCAGTACTTC
TRBJ1-2,TRBV18,.,TRBD1,CASSPQGASNYGYTF,TGTGCCAGCTCGCCACAGGGGGCGAGTAACTATGGCTACACCTTC
TRBJ2-1,TRBV7-2,.,TRBD2,CASSLGSLAGAYNEQFF,TGTGCCAGCAGCTTAGGTTCTCTAGCGGGGGCCTACAATGAGCAGTTCTTC
TRBJ1-4,TRBV11-2,once,.,CASSFMRQGNEKLFF,TGTGCCAGCAGCTTCATGCGGCAGGGGAATGAAAAACTGTTTTTT
TRBJ2-3,TRBV11-3,.,TRBD2,CASSLTSGSNTDTQYF,TGTGCCAGCAGCTTAACTAGCGGGAGTAATACAGATACGCAGTATTTT
TRBJ2-2,TRBV6-1,once,.,CASSELGSLTNTGELFF,TGTGCCAGCAGTGAACTAGGGAGCTTAACGAACACCGGGGAGCTGTTTTTT
TRBJ1-3,TRBV2,.,.,CANLRGNTIYF,TGTGCCAATCTTCGTGGAAACACCATATATTTT
TRBJ1-1,TRBV7-9,.,.,CASSLAEGRRGSTEAFF,TGTGCCAGCAGCTTAGCTGAGGGTCGGAGGGGAAGTACTGAAGCTTTCTTT
TRBJ1-2,TRBV4-1,.,TRBD1,CASSQVIRGRHGYTF,TGCGCCAGCAGCCAAGTTATCAGGGGGCGACATGGCTACACCTTC
TRBJ1-1,TRBV6-1,.,.,CASSERNTEAFF,TGTGCCAGCAGTGAACGGAACACTGAAGCTTTCTTT
TRBJ2-3,TRBV2,.,.,CASTGKALRGTDTQYF,TGTGCCAGCACCGGAAAAGCACTCCGGGGCACAGATACGCAGTATTTT
TRBJ1-2,TRBV6-5,.,.,CASSYGGGGTGYTF,TGTGCCAGCAGTTATGGGGGCGGGGGCACTGGCTACACCTTC
TRBJ2-7,TRBV4-2,.,TRBD2,CASSQDASGGGYEQYF,TGTGCCAGCAGCCAAGACGCTAGCGGGGGTGGTTACGAGCAGTACTTC
TRBJ1-1,TRBV6-1,.,.,CASTWGLSNTEAFF,TGTGCCAGCACTTGGGGACTTTCGAACACTGAAGCTTTCTTT
TRBJ1-3,TRBV7-8,.,.,CASSLDGGGNTIYF,TGTGCCAGCAGCTTAGATGGCGGAGGAAACACCATATATTTT
TRBJ2-1,TRBV5-1,.,TRBD2,CASSLAVTSGYEQFF,TGCGCCAGCAGCTTGGCGGTGACTAGCGGGTATGAGCAGTTCTTC
TRBJ1-2,TRBV5-6,.,.,CASSGGANYGYTF,TGTGCCAGCAGCGGCGGAGCTAACTATGGCTACACCTTC
TRBJ2-1,TRBV30,.,TRBD2,CAWSPVSGINEQFF,TGTGCCTGGAGTCCAGTGAGCGGGATCAATGAGCAGTTCTTC
TRBJ2-7,TRBV27,.,TRBD1,CASSWNRDRSYEQYF,TGTGCCAGCAGTTGGAACCGGGACAGATCCTACGAGCAGTACTTC
TRBJ1-4,TRBV10-1,.,TRBD1,CASSERQGDEKLFF,TGCGCCAGCAGTGAGCGGCAGGGGGATGAAAAACTGTTTTTT
TRBJ2-7,TRBV30,.,TRBD1,CACTQGPYEQYF,TGTGCCTGTACACAGGGGCCCTACGAGCAGTACTTC
TRBJ1-6,TRBV9,few,TRBD1,CASSVRGQGSDSPLHF,TGTGCCAGCAGCGTTCGTGGACAGGGATCTGATTCACCCCTCCACTTT
TRBJ2-7,TRBV30,.,.,CAWRQDLNYEQYF,TGTGCCTGGAGGCAGGACTTGAACTACGAGCAGTACTTC
TRBJ2-7,TRBV5-1,.,TRBD2,CASSPSGGYEQYF,TGCGCCAGCAGCCCTAGCGGGGGCTACGAGCAGTACTTC
TRBJ2-2,TRBV11-2,.,TRBD1,CASSLGQGVDTGELFF,TGTGCCAGCAGCTTAGGACAGGGGGTGGACACCGGGGAGCTGTTTTTT
TRBJ1-2,TRBV5-4,few,.,CASSLSGAGYGYTF,TGTGCCAGCAGCTTATCAGGGGCAGGCTATGGCTACACCTTC
TRBJ1-3,TRBV30,few,TRBD1,CACHRDSSGNTIYF,TGTGCCTGTCACCGGGACAGCTCTGGAAACACCATATATTTT
TRBJ1-2,TRBV5-1,.,.,CASSLEMEVYGYTF,TGCGCCAGCAGCCTGGAGATGGAGGTCTATGGCTACACCTTC
TRBJ2-7,TRBV27,few,.,CASSLSPEYYEQYF,TGTGCCAGCAGTTTATCCCCAGAATACTACGAGCAGTACTTC
TRBJ2-1,TRBV19,.,TRBD1,CASRDSHLNEQFF,TGTGCCAGCCGGGACAGCCACCTCAATGAGCAGTTCTTC
TRBJ2-7,TRBV4-1,.,.,CASSPTSFAGKHSYEQYF,TGCGCCAGCAGCCCAACGAGTTTCGCGGGGAAACACTCCTACGAGCAGTACTTC
TRBJ2-1,TRBV5-1,.,.,CASRAGKIYNEQFF,TGCGCCAGCAGGGCAGGGAAAATCTACAATGAGCAGTTCTTC
TRBJ1-1,TRBV7-6,.,TRBD1,CASSSDRDSEAFF,TGTGCCAGCAGCTCCGACCGGGACAGTGAAGCTTTCTTT
TRBJ1-4,TRBV7-9,.,.,CASSLGGALEKLFF,TGTGCCAGCAGCTTAGGCGGGGCCTTAGAAAAACTGTTTTTT